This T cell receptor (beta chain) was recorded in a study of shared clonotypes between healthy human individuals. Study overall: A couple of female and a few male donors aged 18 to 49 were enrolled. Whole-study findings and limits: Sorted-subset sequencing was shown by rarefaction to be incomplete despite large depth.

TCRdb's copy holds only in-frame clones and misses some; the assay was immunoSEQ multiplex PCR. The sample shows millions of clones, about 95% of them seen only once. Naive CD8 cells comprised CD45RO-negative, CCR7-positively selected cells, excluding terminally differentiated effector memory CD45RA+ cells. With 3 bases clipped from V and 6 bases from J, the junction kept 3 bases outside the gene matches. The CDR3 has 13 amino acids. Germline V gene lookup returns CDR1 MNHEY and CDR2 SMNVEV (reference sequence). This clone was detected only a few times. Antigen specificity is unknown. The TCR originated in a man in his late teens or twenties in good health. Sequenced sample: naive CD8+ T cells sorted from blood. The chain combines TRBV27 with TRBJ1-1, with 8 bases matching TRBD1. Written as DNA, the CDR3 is TGTGCCAGCAGTTTGGTACAGGGGGCTGAAGCTTTCTTT. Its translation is CASSLVQGAEAFF.